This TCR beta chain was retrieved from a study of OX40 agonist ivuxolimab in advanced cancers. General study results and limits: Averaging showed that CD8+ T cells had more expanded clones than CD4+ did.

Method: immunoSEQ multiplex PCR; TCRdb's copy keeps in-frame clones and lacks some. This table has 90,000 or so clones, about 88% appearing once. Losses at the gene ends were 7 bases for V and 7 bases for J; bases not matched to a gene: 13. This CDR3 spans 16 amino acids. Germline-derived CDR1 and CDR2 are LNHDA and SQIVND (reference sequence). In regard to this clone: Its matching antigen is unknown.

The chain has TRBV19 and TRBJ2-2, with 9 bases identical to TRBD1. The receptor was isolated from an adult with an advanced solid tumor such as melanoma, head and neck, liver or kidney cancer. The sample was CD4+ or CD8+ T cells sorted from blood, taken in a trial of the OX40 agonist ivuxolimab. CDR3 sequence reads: CASIPPGTGRNGELFF. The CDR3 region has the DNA TGTGCCAGTATCCCCCCCGGGACAGGGAGGAACGGGGAGCTGTTTTTT.